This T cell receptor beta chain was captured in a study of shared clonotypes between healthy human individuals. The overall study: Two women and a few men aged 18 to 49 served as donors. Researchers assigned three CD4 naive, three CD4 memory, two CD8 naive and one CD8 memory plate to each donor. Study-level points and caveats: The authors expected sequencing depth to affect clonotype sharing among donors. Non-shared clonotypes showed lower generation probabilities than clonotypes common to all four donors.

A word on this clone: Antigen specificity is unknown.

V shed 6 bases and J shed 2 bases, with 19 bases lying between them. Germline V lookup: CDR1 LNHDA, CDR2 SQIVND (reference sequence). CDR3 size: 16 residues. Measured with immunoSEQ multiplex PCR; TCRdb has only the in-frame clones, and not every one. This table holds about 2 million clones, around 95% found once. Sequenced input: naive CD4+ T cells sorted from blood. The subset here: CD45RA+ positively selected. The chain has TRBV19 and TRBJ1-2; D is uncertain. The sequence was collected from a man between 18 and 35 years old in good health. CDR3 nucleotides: TGTGCCAGTAGCTTCCTATCTGACCGATCCAACTATGGCTACACCTTC. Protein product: CASSFLSDRSNYGYTF.